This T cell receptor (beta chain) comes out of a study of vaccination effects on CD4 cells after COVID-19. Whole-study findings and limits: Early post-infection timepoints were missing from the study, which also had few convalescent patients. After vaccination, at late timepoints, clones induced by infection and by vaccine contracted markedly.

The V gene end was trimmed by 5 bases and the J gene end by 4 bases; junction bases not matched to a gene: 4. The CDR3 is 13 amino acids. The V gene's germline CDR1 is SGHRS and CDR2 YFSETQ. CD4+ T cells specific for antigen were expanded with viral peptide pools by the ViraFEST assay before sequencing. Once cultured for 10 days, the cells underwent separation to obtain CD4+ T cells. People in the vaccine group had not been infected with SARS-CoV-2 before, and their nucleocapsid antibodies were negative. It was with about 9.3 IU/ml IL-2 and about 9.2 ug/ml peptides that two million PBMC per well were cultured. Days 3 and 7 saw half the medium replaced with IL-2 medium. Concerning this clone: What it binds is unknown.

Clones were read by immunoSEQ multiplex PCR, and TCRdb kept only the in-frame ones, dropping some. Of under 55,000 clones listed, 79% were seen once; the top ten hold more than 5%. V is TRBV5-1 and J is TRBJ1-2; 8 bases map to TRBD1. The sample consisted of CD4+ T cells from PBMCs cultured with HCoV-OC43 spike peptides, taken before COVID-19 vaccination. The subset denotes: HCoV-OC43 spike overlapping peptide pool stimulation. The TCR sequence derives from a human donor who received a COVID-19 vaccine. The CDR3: CASSPDRGYGYTF. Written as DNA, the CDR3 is TGCGCCAGCAGTCCCGACAGGGGCTATGGCTACACCTTC.